These 30 T cell receptor beta chains were all obtained from the same sample, sequenced in a study of blood T cell repertoires in COVID-19 (dated by TCRdb to the early 2020s). Library preparation employed the immunoSEQ multiplex PCR assay. In its TCRdb copy, this immuneACCESS table keeps in-frame sequences only and misses some clones. Where compared with another copy, unresolved V genes explain less than half of these, and the others have no known cause. Within this sample are 200,000 to 300,000 clones, with 84% of them counted one time only. The ten largest clones represent less than 4.5% of the sample. The sequenced sample was peripheral blood. The receptors derive from a man aged 50-60 years with acute or convalescent COVID-19.

V gene TRBV5-4 combines with J gene TRBJ2-2, with TRBD1 matching over 9 bases. The J segment lost 4 bases and the V segment lost 4 bases, leaving 5 bases of the junction unmatched. Germline V gives CDR1 SGHNT, CDR2 YYREEE (reference sequence). CDR3 size: 15 residues. CDR3 in amino acids: CASSRDRVGTGELFF. The CDR3 nucleotides are TGTGCCAGCAGCAGGGACAGGGTCGGCACCGGGGAGCTGTTTTTT.

The V gene is TRBV5-4, the J gene TRBJ2-7, with a possible D match to TRBD2 (6 bases). CDR1 is SGHNT and CDR2 is YYREEE in the germline V gene (reference sequence). V gave up 0 bases and J gave up 4 bases, with 14 bases separating them. There are 15 residues in the CDR3. The CDR3 coding sequence is TGTGCCAGCAGCTTGGCTGGCGGGGTATCGTACGAGCAGTACTTC. Amino acid sequence: CASSLAGGVSYEQYF.

The rearrangement joins TRBV9 to TRBJ2-3; no clear D gene. This CDR3 comprises 15 residues. Germline V gene sequence: CDR1 SGDLS, CDR2 YYNGEE. Trimming removed 0 bases from V and 2 bases from J, with 10 bases in between. The CDR3 DNA follows: TGTGCCAGCAGCGTAGCTGGGCGTTACACAGATACGCAGTATTTT. Its protein product is CASSVAGRYTDTQYF.

On this clone: A read error may account for a junction end that differs from germline. The chain joins TRBV7-9 to TRBJ1-5, with 10 bases identical to TRBD1. This CDR3 is built from 14 residues. CDR1 is SEHNR, CDR2 FQNEAQ, per germline (reference sequence). CDR3 bases: TGTGCCAGCAGCCTAGCGGACAGGGGGCAGCCCCAGCATTTT. This translates into CASSLADRGQPQHF.

This sequence joins TRBV6-5 and TRBJ2-1, with TRBD2 identical over 10 bases. Germline CDR1 MNHEY, CDR2 SVGAGI. The V gene end was trimmed by 5 bases and the J gene end by 9 bases; junction bases not matched to a gene: 4. This CDR3 has 13 amino acids. CDR3 residues: CASSRGLASEQFF. The CDR3 bases are TGTGCCAGCAGTCGGGGACTAGCGTCTGAGCAGTTCTTC.

The rearrangement joins TRBV27 to TRBJ1-6, with D uncertain. V gave up 2 bases and J gave up 7 bases, with 9 bases separating them. The CDR3 spans 14 residues. Germline V gives CDR1 MNHEY, CDR2 SMNVEV (reference sequence). CDR3 residues: CASSLGVPNSPLHF. CDR3 in DNA: TGTGCCAGCAGTTTAGGAGTCCCGAATTCACCCCTCCACTTT.

The rearrangement uses TRBV18 and TRBJ1-3; D is unresolved. CDR1 KGHSH and CDR2 LQKENI come from the germline V gene. V lost 4 bases and J 0 bases, leaving 16 bases between the germline ends. The CDR3 sequence is 17 residues long. The CDR3 reads CASSRNTGLSSGNTIYF. For the CDR3, the DNA is TGTGCCAGCTCACGTAATACGGGGTTAAGCTCTGGAAACACCATATATTTT.

V usage is TRBV5-1 and J usage is TRBJ2-4; possible D gene TRBD1, 6 bases. Germline V gene lookup returns CDR1 SGHRS and CDR2 YFSETQ. The V end lost 5 bases, the J end lost 2 bases, and 11 bases lay between the germline ends. The CDR3 is 14 amino acids. CDR3 sequence (DNA): TGCGCCAGCAGGGATCAGGGGTCCAAAAACATTCAGTACTTC. Its translation is CASRDQGSKNIQYF.

This sequence joins TRBV27 and TRBJ2-7, with 8 bases identical to TRBD1. Trimming at V came to 8 bases and at J to 2 bases, leaving 5 bases not matched to a gene. This CDR3 spans 13 amino acids. Germline V CDR1 and CDR2: MNHEY, SMNVEV (reference sequence). CDR3 sequence (DNA): TGTGCCAGCGCGACAGGGGACACCTACGAGCAGTACTTC. Translation: CASATGDTYEQYF.

The chain carries TRBV18 and TRBJ2-7, with 7 bases lining up with TRBD2. There are 16 residues in the CDR3. J gave up 0 bases and V 2 bases, and 7 bases lay outside the gene matches. Germline V gene data show CDR1 as KGHSH and CDR2 as LQKENI. CDR3 coding DNA: TGTGCCAGCTCACCAATCATCGGCGGGGGCTCCTACGAGCAGTACTTC. As protein: CASSPIIGGGSYEQYF.

This sequence joins TRBV5-6 and TRBJ1-4, with D tentatively TRBD1 (6 bases). V was cut by 2 bases and J by 4 bases, with 12 bases left in between. This CDR3 is 15 amino acids long. Germline loops: CDR1 SGHDT, CDR2 YYEEEE. The CDR3 coding sequence is TGTGCCAGCAGCTTTAGGCAAGGGGGTAATGAAAAACTGTTTTTT. Its protein is CASSFRQGGNEKLFF.

V usage is TRBV9 and J usage is TRBJ2-2; 10 bases map to TRBD2. Germline values: CDR1 SGDLS, CDR2 YYNGEE. V gave up 2 bases and J gave up 3 bases; unmatched junction bases: 10. This CDR3 comprises 18 residues. CDR3 loop: CASSVWIPGLAYTGELFF. CDR3 in DNA: TGTGCCAGCAGCGTTTGGATTCCGGGACTAGCGTACACCGGGGAGCTGTTTTTT.

The chain recombines TRBV6-1 with TRBJ2-7; 7 nucleotides agree with TRBD1. V shed 4 bases, J shed 0 bases, and the junction held 9 bases outside the gene matches. Germline V CDR1 and CDR2: MNHNS, SASEGT. The CDR3 contains 16 residues. CDR3 coding DNA: TGTGCCAGCAGTGGAGACACAGGGGCGGACTCCTACGAGCAGTACTTC. Its translation is CASSGDTGADSYEQYF.

This rearrangement joins TRBV6-1 to TRBJ2-7; 11 bases match TRBD2. V was clipped by 3 bases and J by 9 bases; unmatched bases: 13. Germline CDR1 and CDR2: MNHNS and SASEGT. This CDR3 is built from 16 residues. CDR3 loop: CASSELTSGKWDGQYF. CDR3 DNA sequence: TGTGCCAGCAGTGAGCTGACTAGCGGGAAGTGGGATGGGCAGTACTTC.

This clone has only a few counts. This sequence joins TRBV5-5 and TRBJ2-3, with D maybe TRBD2 (6 bases). Trimming stripped 4 bases from V and 6 bases from J, with 21 bases between. Looked up from germline, CDR1 is SGHKS and CDR2 is YYEKEE (reference sequence). This CDR3 spans 16 amino acids. The CDR3 protein is CASSDREKNYRDTQYF. DNA of the CDR3: TGTGCCAGCAGCGACCGGGAGAAGAATTATCGGGATACGCAGTATTTT. Full variable domain (rest looked up from reference TRBV5-5 and TRBJ2-3): DAGVTQSPTHLIKTRGQQVTLRCSPISGHKSVSWYQQVLGQGPQFIFQYYEKEERGRGNFPDRFSARQFPNYSSELNVNALLLGDSALYLCASSDREKNYRDTQYFGPGTRLTVL.

The V and J genes are TRBV11-2 and TRBJ1-4; no clear D gene. This CDR3 spans 14 amino acids. Germline V gene lookup returns CDR1 SGHAT and CDR2 FQNNGV. Trimming took off 5 bases at V and 5 bases at J, with 12 bases between the two ends. The CDR3, as DNA: TGTGCCAGCAGCACGGGTCACGGCAATGAAAAACTGTTTTTT. Amino acids: CASSTGHGNEKLFF.

J is TRBJ1-1 and V is TRBV5-5; TRBD1 might be the D (6 bases). The CDR3 has 13 amino acids. Germline loops: CDR1 SGHKS, CDR2 YYEKEE (reference sequence). V was cut by 0 bases and J by 4 bases, with 7 bases left in between. CDR3 region: CASSLGGGTEAFF. The CDR3 DNA is TGTGCCAGCAGCTTGGGAGGGGGCACTGAAGCTTTCTTT.

The rearrangement joins TRBV12-3 or TRBV12-4 to TRBJ1-4; D may be TRBD1 (5 bases). The CDR3 is 11 residues long. The ends were cut back, 5 bases at V and 17 bases at J, with 15 bases in the middle. This CDR3 reads CASSPRSGLFF. CDR3 in DNA: TGTGCCAGCAGTCCGCGATCGGGACTCTTTTTT.

This rearrangement joins TRBV30 to TRBJ2-6, with 11 bases matching TRBD1. Losses at the gene ends were 8 bases for V and 0 bases for J; bases not matched to a gene: 6. CDR3 length equals 16 residues. The germline V gene has CDR1 GTSNPN and CDR2 SVGIG (reference sequence). This chain's CDR3 is CASTGTGGSGANVLTF. In DNA, the CDR3 is TGTGCCAGCACAGGGACAGGGGGCTCTGGGGCCAACGTCCTGACTTTC. Looking up the rest from reference TRBV30 and TRBJ2-6 gives the full variable domain: SQTIHQWPATLVQPVGSPLSLECTVEGTSNPNLYWYRQAAGRGLQLLFYSVGIGQISSEVPQNLSASRPQDRQFILSSKKLLLSDSGFYLCASTGTGGSGANVLTFGAGSRLTVL.

The CDR3 region is CASSSERGKVTEAFF. The CDR3 nucleotides read TGTGCCAGCAGCTCCGAACGGGGGAAGGTCACTGAAGCTTTCTTT. The genes are TRBV9 and TRBJ1-1, with D possibly being TRBD1 (5 bases). The germline CDR1 and CDR2 sequences are SGDLS and YYNGEE. This CDR3 contains 15 residues. V dropped 4 bases and J dropped 4 bases, with 17 bases sitting between them.

This clone was detected a few times. The chain combines TRBV18 with TRBJ1-1, with D possibly TRBD1 on 6 matching bases. CDR1 and CDR2 (germline): KGHSH, LQKENI. The V end was cut by 5 bases, the J end by 6 bases, with 16 bases between. The length of the CDR3 is 14 residues. The CDR3 spells CASSNQGFGAEAFF. The CDR3 bases are TGTGCCAGCTCAAACCAGGGGTTTGGCGCTGAAGCTTTCTTT.

The rearrangement joins TRBV20-1 to TRBJ2-1; 7 positions match TRBD2. Germline CDR1 reads DFQATT; CDR2 reads SNEGSKA (reference sequence). This CDR3 contains 13 residues. V was clipped by 3 bases and J by 7 bases; unmatched bases: 6. The CDR3 sequence: CSASDGRKNEQFF. Written as DNA, the CDR3 is TGCAGTGCTAGTGACGGGAGGAAAAATGAGCAGTTCTTC.

The chain couples TRBV28 to TRBJ1-6; 7 nucleotides line up with TRBD1. V was clipped by 7 bases and J by 4 bases; unmatched bases: 10. Germline V gene data show CDR1 as MDHEN and CDR2 as SYDVKM. The CDR3 loop spans 16 amino acids. The DNA for the CDR3 is TGTGCCAGCATTACAGGGGAAGGCGGTTATAATTCACCCCTCCACTTT. This codes for CASITGEGGYNSPLHF.

This clone was observed a single time. The V and J genes are TRBV7-9 and TRBJ2-2; no clear D gene. The germline V gene has CDR1 SEHNR and CDR2 FQNEAQ (reference sequence). The CDR3 has 16 residues. Trimming shortened V by 5 bases and J by 6 bases, and 19 bases separated the two germline ends. DNA for the CDR3: TGTGCCAGCAGCCGGGTGCCGGCTGCTACCTCCGGGGAGCTGTTTTTT. Encoded protein: CASSRVPAATSGELFF.

A single count supports this clone. This chain connects TRBV10-3 to TRBJ1-5; 7 bases are shared with TRBD1. Germline V gives CDR1 ENHRY, CDR2 SYGVKD. V lost 0 bases, J lost 11 bases, and 10 bases stayed unmatched. CDR3 length: 15 residues. CDR3 in amino acids: CAISESGGGGATQHF. CDR3 DNA: TGTGCCATCAGTGAGTCAGGCGGAGGGGGCGCGACCCAGCATTTT.

The chain links TRBV29-1 to TRBJ1-2, with 9 bases aligning to TRBD1. The CDR3 totals 12 residues. J lost 7 bases, V lost 6 bases, and 6 bases had no gene match. The V gene's germline CDR1 is SQVTM and CDR2 ANQGSEA. For the CDR3, the DNA is TGCAGCGTAAAACAGGGGGCTGTTGGCTACACCTTC. Translation: CSVKQGAVGYTF.

V is TRBV4-1 and J is TRBJ2-1; 7 bases match TRBD2. CDR1 and CDR2 (germline): MGHRA, YSYEKL. The trim removed 0 bases at V and 5 bases at J, leaving 10 bases unmatched. The CDR3 totals 17 residues. The CDR3 DNA reads as TGCGCCAGCAGCCAAGATATTGTAGGACTAGGCAACAATGAGCAGTTCTTC. It is translated as CASSQDIVGLGNNEQFF.

This chain uses TRBV12-3 or TRBV12-4 with TRBJ1-2, with D unresolved. The CDR3 consists of 13 residues. V was shortened by 5 bases and J by 6 bases, with 13 bases between the two germline ends. The CDR3 region is CASSLLGINGYTF. The CDR3 nucleotides read TGTGCCAGCAGTCTACTAGGAATCAATGGCTACACCTTC.

The gene calls are TRBV7-8 and TRBJ1-4; D possibly corresponds to TRBD1 (6 bases). Per germline, CDR1 SGHVS and CDR2 FQNEAQ. The V end lost 6 bases, the J end lost 0 bases, and 14 bases lay between the germline ends. This CDR3 contains 16 residues. Here the CDR3 DNA reads TGTGCCAGCAGATCCCCTGGGGGCACAACTAATGAAAAACTGTTTTTT. It specifies CASRSPGGTTNEKLFF.

This clone has a handful of counts. This chain links TRBV2 with TRBJ2-7; D remains unclear. Germline CDR1 and CDR2: SNHLY and FYNNEI. V dropped 3 bases and J dropped 0 bases, with 12 bases sitting between them. The length of the CDR3 is 15 residues. CDR3 DNA sequence: TGTGCCAGCAGTGACACCTTGCCGAGCTCCTACGAGCAGTACTTC. Protein: CASSDTLPSSYEQYF.